This entry is about one T cell receptor beta chain. The antigen is not known. This sample is part of a study of OX40 agonist ivuxolimab in advanced cancers. About the research overall: An anti-OX40 (CD134) antibody with agonistic activity, ivuxolimab, was administered to patients.

Profiling relied on immunoSEQ multiplex PCR, and the TCRdb table lists in-frame clones only, not all of them. The sample records some 80,000 clones, around nine tenths being singletons. V dropped 4 bases and J dropped 6 bases, with 19 bases sitting between them. The CDR3 extends over 16 amino acids. Germline CDR1 reads MNHEY; CDR2 reads SVGAGI. Study conclusions and caveats: Blood T cells, both CD4+ and CD8+, expanded clonally by week 6 at 0.1 to 3.0 mg/kg. Antigen specificity of clonally expanded peripheral T cells was not established.

Source: CD4+ or CD8+ T cells sorted from blood, taken in a trial of the OX40 agonist ivuxolimab. The TCR comes from an adult with an advanced solid tumor such as melanoma, head and neck, liver or kidney cancer. The chain employs TRBV6-5 and TRBJ2-1; unclear D gene. The CDR3 DNA reads TGTGCCAGCAGTTCCGGAAGTAAGCTGAGACGCAATGAGCAGTTCTTC. As protein: CASSSGSKLRRNEQFF.